Listed below are T cell receptor beta chains from one sample, sequenced in a study of shared clonotypes between healthy human individuals. The table came from immunoSEQ multiplex PCR; TCRdb's copy has only in-frame clones and leaves some out. The sample includes around 1.9 million clones, 93% seen only once; the top ten take under 2%. The specimen sequenced was naive CD8+ T cells from PBMCs. The receptors were sampled from a young man in good health. Some clones in this sample may be carry-over from other donors' samples. Both conserved end residues are part of each CDR3. A D gene is named only where the DNA matches it firmly. Size is omitted from some rows. Given values are once, few, many or a class for expanded clones.

j_gene: TRBJ1-4
d_gene: TRBD1
abundance: -
v_gene: TRBV2
CDR3nt: TGTGCCAGCAGTGAAGGACAGGGGGCGGTTGAAAAACTGTTTTTT
CDR3aa: CASSEGQGAVEKLFF

j_gene: TRBJ2-3
d_gene: TRBD1
abundance: -
v_gene: TRBV30
CDR3nt: TGTGCCTGGGGGACAGGGCTCCCAGATACGCAGTATTTT
CDR3aa: CAWGTGLPDTQYF

j_gene: TRBJ2-2
d_gene: -
abundance: -
v_gene: TRBV25-1
CDR3nt: TGTGCCAGCAGTGACAGGCTGACCGGGGAGCTGTTTTTT
CDR3aa: CASSDRLTGELFF

j_gene: TRBJ1-5
d_gene: -
abundance: -
v_gene: TRBV29-1
CDR3nt: TGCAGCGTTGGGACAGCGAATCAGCCCCAGCATTTT
CDR3aa: CSVGTANQPQHF

j_gene: TRBJ1-4
d_gene: -
abundance: -
v_gene: TRBV9
CDR3nt: TGTGCCAGCAGCCCACCGGGGGAGGACGGTTCAACTAATGAAAAACTGTTTTTT
CDR3aa: CASSPPGEDGSTNEKLFF

j_gene: TRBJ2-7
d_gene: -
abundance: -
v_gene: TRBV27
CDR3nt: TGTGCCAGCAGTTTCGGGGGAAGCTCCTACGAGCAGTACTTC
CDR3aa: CASSFGGSSYEQYF

j_gene: TRBJ1-1
d_gene: -
abundance: few
v_gene: TRBV25-1
CDR3nt: TGTGCCAGCAGTGAACAACAGGGTCGGGGGAACACTGAAGCTTTCTTT
CDR3aa: CASSEQQGRGNTEAFF

j_gene: TRBJ1-2
d_gene: -
abundance: -
v_gene: TRBV7-6
CDR3nt: TGTGCCAGCAGCTTAGCCAGTAACTATGGCTACACCTTC
CDR3aa: CASSLASNYGYTF

j_gene: TRBJ2-1
d_gene: TRBD2
abundance: -
v_gene: TRBV2
CDR3nt: TGTGCCAGCAGTGAACGAGCGGGAGTTTACAATGAGCAGTTCTTC
CDR3aa: CASSERAGVYNEQFF

j_gene: TRBJ2-5
d_gene: -
abundance: -
v_gene: TRBV7-3
CDR3nt: TGTGCCAGCAGCTTAATCGGGTCGAACGGAGAGACCCAGTACTTC
CDR3aa: CASSLIGSNGETQYF